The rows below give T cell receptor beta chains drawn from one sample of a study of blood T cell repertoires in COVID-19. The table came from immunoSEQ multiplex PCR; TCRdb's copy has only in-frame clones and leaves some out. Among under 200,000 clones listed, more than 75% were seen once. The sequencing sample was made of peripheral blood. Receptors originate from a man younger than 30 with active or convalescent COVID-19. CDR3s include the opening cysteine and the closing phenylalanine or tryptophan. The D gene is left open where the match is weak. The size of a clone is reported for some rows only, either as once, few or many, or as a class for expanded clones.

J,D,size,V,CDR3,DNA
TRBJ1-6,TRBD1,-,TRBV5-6,CASSLERRGNSPLHF,TGTGCCAGCAGCTTGGAACGCAGGGGGAATTCACCCCTCCACTTT
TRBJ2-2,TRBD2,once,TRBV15,CATSRDPRGRGNTGELFF,TGTGCCACCAGCAGAGATCCACGCGGGAGGGGGAACACCGGGGAGCTGTTTTTT
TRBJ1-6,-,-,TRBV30,CAWSVLRGGNSPLHF,TGTGCCTGGAGTGTTCTGCGGGGGGGGAATTCACCCCTCCACTTT
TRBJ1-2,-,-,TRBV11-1,CASSLAVANYGYTF,TGTGCCAGCAGCTTAGCCGTCGCTAACTATGGCTACACCTTC
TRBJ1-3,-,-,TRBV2,CASRYSSGNTIYF,TGTGCCAGCAGATATAGCTCTGGAAACACCATATATTTT
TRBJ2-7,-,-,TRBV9,CASSLDVGGNYEQYF,TGTGCCAGCAGTCTCGATGTTGGGGGGAACTACGAGCAGTACTTC
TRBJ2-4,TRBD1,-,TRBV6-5,CASSQPTGNQYF,TGTGCCAGCAGCCAGCCGACAGGGAACCAGTACTTC
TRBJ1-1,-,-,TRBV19,CASSTSHGRVPAFF,TGTGCCAGTAGTACCTCACACGGCCGGGTGCCCGCTTTCTTT
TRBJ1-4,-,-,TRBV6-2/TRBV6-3,CASSSTESEKLFF,TGTGCCAGCAGCTCGACAGAATCCGAAAAACTGTTTTTT
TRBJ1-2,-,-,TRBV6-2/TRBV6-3,CASSRGGVGSYGYTF,TGTGCCAGCAGCCGCGGGGGCGTGGGCTCCTATGGCTACACCTTC
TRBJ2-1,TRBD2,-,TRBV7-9,CASSPTSGGAAEQFF,TGTGCCAGCAGCCCGACTAGCGGGGGGGCCGCGGAGCAGTTCTTC
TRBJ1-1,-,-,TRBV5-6,CASSWGPQANTEAFF,TGTGCCAGCAGCTGGGGGCCACAGGCGAACACTGAAGCTTTCTTT
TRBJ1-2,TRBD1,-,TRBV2,CASSVDRGNGYTF,TGTGCCAGCAGTGTTGACAGGGGGAATGGCTACACCTTC
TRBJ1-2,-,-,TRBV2,CASLEMGLYYGYTF,TGTGCCAGCTTGGAGATGGGGCTCTACTATGGCTACACCTTC
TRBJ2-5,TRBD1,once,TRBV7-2,CASSQKTGTQETQYF,TGTGCCAGCAGCCAAAAGACAGGGACCCAAGAGACCCAGTACTTC
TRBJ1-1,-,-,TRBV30,CAWSRGPEAFF,TGTGCCTGGAGTCGCGGGCCCGAAGCTTTCTTT
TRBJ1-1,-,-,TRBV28,CASSSWGGFTEAFF,TGTGCCAGCAGTTCATGGGGAGGATTCACTGAAGCTTTCTTT
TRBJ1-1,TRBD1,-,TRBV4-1,CASSPDRGNTEAFF,TGCGCCAGCAGCCCAGACAGGGGGAACACTGAAGCTTTCTTT
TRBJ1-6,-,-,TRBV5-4,CASSPQPPGLLNLDSPLHF,TGTGCCAGCAGCCCTCAACCCCCGGGACTTCTAAACCTGGATTCACCCCTCCACTTT
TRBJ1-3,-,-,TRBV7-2,CASSLVAGISGNTIYF,TGTGCCAGCAGCTTAGTGGCAGGAATCTCTGGAAACACCATATATTTT
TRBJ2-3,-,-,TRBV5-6,CASSFWTANADTQYF,TGTGCCAGCAGTTTTTGGACAGCCAATGCAGATACGCAGTATTTT
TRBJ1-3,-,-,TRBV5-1,CASSAGQSSGNTIYF,TGCGCCAGCAGCGCCGGACAGAGCTCTGGAAACACCATATATTTT
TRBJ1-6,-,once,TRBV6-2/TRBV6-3,CASSPGVWNSPLHF,TGTGCCAGCAGCCCAGGGGTCTGGAATTCACCCCTCCACTTT
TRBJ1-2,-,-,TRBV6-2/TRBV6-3,CASSYEPQRSNYGYTF,TGTGCCAGCAGTTACGAGCCTCAAAGATCAAACTATGGCTACACCTTC
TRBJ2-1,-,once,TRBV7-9,CASSLYSGRDNEQFF,TGTGCCAGCAGCCTATATAGCGGTCGGGACAATGAGCAGTTCTTC
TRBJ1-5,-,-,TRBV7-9,CASSFGGNQPQHF,TGTGCCAGCAGCTTTGGAGGGAATCAGCCCCAGCATTTT
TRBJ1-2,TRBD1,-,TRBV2,CATLPGQGISNYGYTF,TGTGCCACCTTGCCGGGACAGGGAATATCGAACTATGGCTACACCTTC